Reported below is one T cell receptor (beta chain). No antigen is known for it. This sample was taken from a study of CD8 T cells in Susac syndrome. Study results and caveats: In its TCR sequencing and HLA analysis, the study acknowledged that the number of individuals was relatively small.

Germline CDR1 and CDR2: MNHEY and SMNVEV (reference sequence). This CDR3 comprises 16 residues. V shed 6 bases and J 8 bases; nucleotides not matched to a gene: 12. Random hexamers served to reverse transcribe about 0.5 to 1 ug RNA. A multiplex approach, immunoSEQ multiplex PCR, amplified TCR beta CDR3 across 54 Vbeta and 13 Jbeta. MiXCR was run by TCRdb on the immunoSEQ multiplex PCR reads, yielding one entry per CDR3 protein. Altogether around 280,000 distinct CDR3 sequences are present, 80% to 90% being singletons, with the ten largest covering over 0.095%. The chain is built from TRBV27 and TRBJ2-1; 11 bases fit TRBD2. The origin of this receptor is a human donor with multiple sclerosis. The sample taken for sequencing was CD8+ T cells from PBMCs. As DNA, the CDR3 is TGTGCCAGCAGACAGATAGCGGGAGGGCCTGCCGATGAGCAGTTCTTC. Amino acids: CASRQIAGGPADEQFF.